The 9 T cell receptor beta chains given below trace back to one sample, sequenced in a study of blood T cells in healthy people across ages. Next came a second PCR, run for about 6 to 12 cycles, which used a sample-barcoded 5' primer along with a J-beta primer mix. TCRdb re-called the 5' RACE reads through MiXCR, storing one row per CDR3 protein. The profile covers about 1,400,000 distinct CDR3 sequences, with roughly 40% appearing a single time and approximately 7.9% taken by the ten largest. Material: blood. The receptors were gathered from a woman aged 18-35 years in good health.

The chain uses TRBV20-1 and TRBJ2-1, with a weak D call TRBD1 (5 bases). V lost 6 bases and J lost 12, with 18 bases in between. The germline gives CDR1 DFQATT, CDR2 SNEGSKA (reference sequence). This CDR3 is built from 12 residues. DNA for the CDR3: TGCAGTGCCCATGCCACAGGTTTTGCGCAGTTCTTC. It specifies CSAHATGFAQFF.

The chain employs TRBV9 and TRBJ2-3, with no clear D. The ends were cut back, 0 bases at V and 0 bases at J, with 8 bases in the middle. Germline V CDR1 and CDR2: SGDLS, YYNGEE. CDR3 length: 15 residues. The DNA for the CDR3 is TGTGCCAGCAGCGTAGCGGGTGATAGCACAGATACGCAGTATTTT. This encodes CASSVAGDSTDTQYF.

The CDR3 here is CASSLVGSGGYEQYF. As DNA, the CDR3 is TGTGCCAGCAGCTTAGTGGGTAGCGGGGGCTATGAGCAGTACTTC. This rearrangement joins TRBV7-2 to TRBJ2-7; 9 bases agree with TRBD2. V shed 1 base, J shed 7 bases, and the junction held 8 bases outside the gene matches. This CDR3 region has 15 residues. Germline CDR1 is SGHTA and CDR2 is FQGNSA.

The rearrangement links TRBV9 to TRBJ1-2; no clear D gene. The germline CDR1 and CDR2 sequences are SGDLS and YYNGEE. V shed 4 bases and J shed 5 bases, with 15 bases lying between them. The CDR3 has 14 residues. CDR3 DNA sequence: TGTGCCAGCAGCCCCGGGGAGGGCGTGTATGGCTACACCTTC. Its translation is CASSPGEGVYGYTF.

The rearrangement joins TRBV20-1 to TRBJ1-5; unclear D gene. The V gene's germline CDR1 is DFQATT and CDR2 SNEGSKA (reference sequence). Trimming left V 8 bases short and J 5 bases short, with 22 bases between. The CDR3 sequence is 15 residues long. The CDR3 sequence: CSSLLGSGPYQPQHF. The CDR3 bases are TGCAGTAGCCTCCTTGGGAGCGGACCTTATCAGCCCCAGCATTTT.

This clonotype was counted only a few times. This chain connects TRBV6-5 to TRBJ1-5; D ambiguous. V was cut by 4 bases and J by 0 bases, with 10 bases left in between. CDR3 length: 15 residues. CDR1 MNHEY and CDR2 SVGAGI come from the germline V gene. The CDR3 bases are TGTGCCAGCAGTTCCGACGTCAATAGCAATCAGCCCCAGCATTTT. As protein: CASSSDVNSNQPQHF.

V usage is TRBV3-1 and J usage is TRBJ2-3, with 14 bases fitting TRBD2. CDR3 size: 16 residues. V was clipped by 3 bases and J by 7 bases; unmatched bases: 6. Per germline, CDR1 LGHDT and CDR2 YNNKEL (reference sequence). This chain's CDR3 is CASSQGLAGVRNTQYF. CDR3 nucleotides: TGTGCCAGCAGCCAGGGACTAGCGGGAGTTCGGAATACGCAGTATTTT.

The CDR3 is CASRTQGGYGQPQHF. The CDR3 DNA sequence: TGTGCCAGCAGGACCCAGGGGGGTTACGGTCAGCCCCAGCATTTT. This chain joins TRBV21-1 and TRBJ1-5; TRBD1 is the table's D call, not checked against the DNA. TRBV21-1 is assigned pseudogene status. The CDR3 runs to 15 residues.

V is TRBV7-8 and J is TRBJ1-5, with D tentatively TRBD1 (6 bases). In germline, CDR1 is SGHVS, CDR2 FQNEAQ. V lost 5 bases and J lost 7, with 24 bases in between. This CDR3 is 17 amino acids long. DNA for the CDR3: TGTGCCAGCAGCCTGAGTGGCCCCAGGGGCTTGGGGCAGCCCCAGCATTTT. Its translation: CASSLSGPRGLGQPQHF.